This T cell receptor (beta chain) was obtained from a study of blood T cell repertoires in COVID-19. About the study: The study drew acute and convalescent COVID-19 samples from the United States, Italy and Spain.

Clones were read by immunoSEQ multiplex PCR, and TCRdb kept only the in-frame ones, dropping some. The repertoire consists of hundreds of thousands of clones, with roughly 91% occurring once and the leading ten covering approximately 4.3%. Looked up from germline, CDR1 is SGHNT and CDR2 is YYREEE (reference sequence). CDR3 length: 15 residues. The V gene lost 0 bases and the J gene lost 1 base, with 7 bases spanning the gap. The participants were between about 18 and 89 years old and came from some 23 US areas. The study assigned cohorts using participant-reported clinical history. Sequencing used PBMCs or T cells enriched from blood (not recorded which). The gene calls are TRBV5-4 and TRBJ2-2; the D is unclear. The TCR sequence derives from a woman under 40 with acute COVID-19. CDR3 residues: CASSLGHKNTGELFF. The CDR3 nucleotides are TGTGCCAGCAGCTTGGGGCACAAGAACACCGGGGAGCTGTTTTTT.